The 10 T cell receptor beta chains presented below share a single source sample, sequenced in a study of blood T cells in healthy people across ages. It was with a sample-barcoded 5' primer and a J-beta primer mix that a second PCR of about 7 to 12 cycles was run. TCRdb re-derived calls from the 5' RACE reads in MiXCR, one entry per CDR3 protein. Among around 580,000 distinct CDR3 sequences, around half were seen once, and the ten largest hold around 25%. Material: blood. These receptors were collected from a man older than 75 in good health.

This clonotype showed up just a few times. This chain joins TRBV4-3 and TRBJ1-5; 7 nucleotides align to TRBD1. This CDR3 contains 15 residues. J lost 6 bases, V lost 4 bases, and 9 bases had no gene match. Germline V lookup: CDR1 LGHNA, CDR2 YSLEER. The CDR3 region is CASSPNYRGGQPQHF. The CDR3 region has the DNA TGCGCCAGCAGCCCGAATTACAGGGGCGGTCAGCCCCAGCATTTT.

In DNA, the CDR3 is TGCAGTGCAAAACTAGCGCAATACACAGATACGCAGTATTTT. It is translated as CSAKLAQYTDTQYF. The chain has TRBV20-1 and TRBJ2-3; 7 nucleotides match TRBD2. Losses at the gene ends were 6 bases for V and 2 bases for J; bases not matched to a gene: 8. The germline V gene has CDR1 DFQATT and CDR2 SNEGSKA (reference sequence). The CDR3 is made up of 14 amino acids.

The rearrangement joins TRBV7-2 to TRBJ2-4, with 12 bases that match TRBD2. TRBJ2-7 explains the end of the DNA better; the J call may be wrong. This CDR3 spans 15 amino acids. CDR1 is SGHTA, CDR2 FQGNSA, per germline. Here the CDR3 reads CASSLRTSGGSEQYF. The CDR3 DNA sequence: TGTGCCAGCAGCTTACGAACTAGCGGGGGGAGCGAGCAGTACTTC.

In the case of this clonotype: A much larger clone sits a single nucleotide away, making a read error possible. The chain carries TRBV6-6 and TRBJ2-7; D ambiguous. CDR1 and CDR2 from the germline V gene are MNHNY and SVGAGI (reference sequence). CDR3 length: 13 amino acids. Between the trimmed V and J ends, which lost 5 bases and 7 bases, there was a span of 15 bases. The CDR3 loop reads CASSDTGSGEQYF. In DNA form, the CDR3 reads TGTGCCAGCAGTGACACTGGCTCGGGTGAGCAGTACTTC.

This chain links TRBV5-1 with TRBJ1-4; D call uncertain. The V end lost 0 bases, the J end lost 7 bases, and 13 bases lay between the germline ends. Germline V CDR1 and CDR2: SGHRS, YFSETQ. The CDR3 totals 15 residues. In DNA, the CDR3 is TGCGCCAGCAGCTTGGTGACGGGCCGGACTGAAAAACTGTTTTTT. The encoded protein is CASSLVTGRTEKLFF.

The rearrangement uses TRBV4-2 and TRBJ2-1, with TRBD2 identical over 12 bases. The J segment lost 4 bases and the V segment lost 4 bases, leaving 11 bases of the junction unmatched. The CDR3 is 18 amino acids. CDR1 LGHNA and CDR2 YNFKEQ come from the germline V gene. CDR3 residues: CASSRHAGTSGPYNEQFF. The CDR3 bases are TGTGCCAGCAGCCGACACGCCGGGACTAGCGGGCCTTACAATGAGCAGTTCTTC.

The DNA for the CDR3 is TGTGCCAGCAGCCGCGGGACTAGCGGGGGGTTTACCTACGAGCAGTACTTC. Translation: CASSRGTSGGFTYEQYF. The rearrangement uses TRBV7-9 and TRBJ2-5; 15 bases align to TRBD2. Near its end, the DNA agrees better with TRBJ2-7, so the J call may be wrong. Germline CDR1 is SEHNR and CDR2 is FQNEAQ (reference sequence). The CDR3 is 17 amino acids.

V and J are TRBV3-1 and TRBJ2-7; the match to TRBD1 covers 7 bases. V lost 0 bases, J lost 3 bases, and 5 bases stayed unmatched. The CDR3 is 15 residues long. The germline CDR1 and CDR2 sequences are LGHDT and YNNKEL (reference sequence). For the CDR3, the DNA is TGTGCCAGCAGCCAAGAGGGACAGCTTTTCTACGAGCAGTACTTC. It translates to CASSQEGQLFYEQYF.

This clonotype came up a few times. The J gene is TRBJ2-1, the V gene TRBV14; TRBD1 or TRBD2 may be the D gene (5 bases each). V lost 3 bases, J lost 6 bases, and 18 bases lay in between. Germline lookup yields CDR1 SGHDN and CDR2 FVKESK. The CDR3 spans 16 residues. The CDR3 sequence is CASSHWGIGTINEQFF. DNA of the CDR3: TGTGCCAGCAGCCACTGGGGAATAGGGACGATCAATGAGCAGTTCTTC.

The DNA for the CDR3 is TGTGCCAGCAACGACCGGGACCGCTTCTCCAATGAGCAGTTCTTC. Residues: CASNDRDRFSNEQFF. The chain joins TRBV27 to TRBJ2-1, with D perhaps matching TRBD1 or TRBD2 (5 bases each). This CDR3 is 15 amino acids long. With 7 bases removed from V and 6 bases from J, the gap between germline ends came to 19 bases. CDR1 is MNHEY, CDR2 SMNVEV, per germline (reference sequence).